A selection of T cell receptor beta chains follows, all from one sample in a study of PD-1 blockade in classical Hodgkin lymphoma. This table comes from immunoSEQ multiplex PCR, and its TCRdb copy is limited to in-frame clones, with some not included. The sample has 11,000 to 15,000 clones; roughly 80% are singletons. The sample consisted of peripheral blood mononuclear cells (PBMCs), taken at baseline. These receptors were collected from a human donor with classical Hodgkin lymphoma. Both conserved end residues are part of each CDR3. The D gene is left open where the match is weak. Only part of the rows carry a size: once, few, many, or a class if the clone is expanded.

d_gene: NA; v_gene: TRBV7-9; len: 13; j_gene: TRBJ2-5; abundance: NA; CDR3nt: TGTGCCAGCAGCTTATCCACCCAGGAGACCCAGTACTTC; CDR3aa: CASSLSTQETQYF
d_gene: NA; v_gene: TRBV20-1; len: 10; j_gene: TRBJ2-5; abundance: NA; CDR3nt: TGCAGTGCTAGGAAGGAGACCCAGTACTTC; CDR3aa: CSARKETQYF
d_gene: NA; v_gene: TRBV7-3; len: 13; j_gene: TRBJ1-1; abundance: NA; CDR3nt: TGTGCCAGCAGTCCCGACTCGGAGGCCAAAGCTTTCTTT; CDR3aa: CASSPDSEAKAFF
d_gene: NA; v_gene: TRBV6-1; len: 16; j_gene: TRBJ1-5; abundance: NA; CDR3nt: TGTGCCAGCAGTGAATCTGGGGCAGGGCCAAGTCAGCCCCAGCATTTT; CDR3aa: CASSESGAGPSQPQHF
d_gene: NA; v_gene: TRBV19; len: 14; j_gene: TRBJ2-7; abundance: NA; CDR3nt: TGTGCCAGTAGTAGTGGGAGACTAGAGGCCGAGCAGTACTTC; CDR3aa: CASSSGRLEAEQYF
d_gene: NA; v_gene: TRBV19; len: 13; j_gene: TRBJ1-1; abundance: NA; CDR3nt: TGTGCCAGTAGTCGGGGGGCGGTCACTGAAGCTTTCTTT; CDR3aa: CASSRGAVTEAFF
d_gene: NA; v_gene: TRBV19; len: 17; j_gene: TRBJ1-1; abundance: NA; CDR3nt: TGTGCCAGTAGTATTGGACAGCGAAGAAGTATGAACACTGAAGCTTTCTTT; CDR3aa: CASSIGQRRSMNTEAFF
d_gene: TRBD1; v_gene: TRBV5-6; len: 16; j_gene: TRBJ1-1; abundance: NA; CDR3nt: TGTGCCAGCAGCTTGGACAGGGGGATTACCTACACTGAAGCTTTCTTT; CDR3aa: CASSLDRGITYTEAFF
d_gene: TRBD1; v_gene: TRBV19; len: 14; j_gene: TRBJ1-6; abundance: NA; CDR3nt: TGTGCCAGTAGTCCTCAGGGGGCCCATTCACCCCTCCACTTT; CDR3aa: CASSPQGAHSPLHF
d_gene: NA; v_gene: TRBV7-3; len: 17; j_gene: TRBJ1-2; abundance: NA; CDR3nt: TGTGCCAGCAGCTTAGGGGGTTTGGGGACGTCTGGCTATGGCTACACCTTC; CDR3aa: CASSLGGLGTSGYGYTF
d_gene: NA; v_gene: TRBV27; len: 13; j_gene: TRBJ2-1; abundance: NA; CDR3nt: TGTGCCAGCAGTTTATTCATAACCAATGAGCAGTTCTTC; CDR3aa: CASSLFITNEQFF
d_gene: NA; v_gene: TRBV7-2; len: 15; j_gene: TRBJ2-7; abundance: NA; CDR3nt: TGTGCCAGCAGCTCCTTGGGACAACGAAACTACGAGCAGTACTTC; CDR3aa: CASSSLGQRNYEQYF
d_gene: TRBD2; v_gene: TRBV7-2; len: 14; j_gene: TRBJ2-5; abundance: NA; CDR3nt: TGTGCCAGCAGGTTACTAGCGGAAAAAGAGACCCAGTACTTC; CDR3aa: CASRLLAEKETQYF
d_gene: NA; v_gene: TRBV7-2; len: 13; j_gene: TRBJ2-5; abundance: NA; CDR3nt: TGTGCCAGCCAGCTGGTTGGCCCGGAGACCCAGTACTTC; CDR3aa: CASQLVGPETQYF
d_gene: TRBD1; v_gene: TRBV2; len: 15; j_gene: TRBJ1-2; abundance: NA; CDR3nt: TGTGCCAGCAATGAACAGGGGGCTTCTTTCTATGGCTACACCTTC; CDR3aa: CASNEQGASFYGYTF
d_gene: NA; v_gene: TRBV19; len: 12; j_gene: TRBJ2-5; abundance: NA; CDR3nt: TGTGCCAGCACCTCCCCTCCGGAGACCCAGTACTTC; CDR3aa: CASTSPPETQYF
d_gene: NA; v_gene: TRBV7-2; len: 15; j_gene: TRBJ1-1; abundance: NA; CDR3nt: TGTGCCAGCAGCGGGTCGAGGAGAATGAACACTGAAGCTTTCTTT; CDR3aa: CASSGSRRMNTEAFF
d_gene: NA; v_gene: TRBV9; len: 16; j_gene: TRBJ2-2; abundance: NA; CDR3nt: TGTGCCAGCAGTCCCCAGGATGGGGGGGCTGCCGGGGAGCTGTTTTTT; CDR3aa: CASSPQDGGAAGELFF
d_gene: TRBD1; v_gene: TRBV5-5; len: 13; j_gene: TRBJ1-2; abundance: NA; CDR3nt: TGTGCCAGCAGCCCCAGACAGGGAGATGGCTACACCTTC; CDR3aa: CASSPRQGDGYTF
d_gene: TRBD2; v_gene: TRBV4-1; len: 16; j_gene: TRBJ2-5; abundance: NA; CDR3nt: TGCGCCAGCTCCCCGGAGGGCGGGGGTTACCAAGAGACCCAGTACTTC; CDR3aa: CASSPEGGGYQETQYF
d_gene: NA; v_gene: TRBV2; len: 15; j_gene: TRBJ1-4; abundance: NA; CDR3nt: TGTGCGTCCCTGGGGGGCCGGCGCACTAATGAAAAACTGTTTTTT; CDR3aa: CASLGGRRTNEKLFF
d_gene: TRBD1; v_gene: TRBV5-8; len: 15; j_gene: TRBJ1-6; abundance: NA; CDR3nt: TGTGCCAGCAGCTTACCGACAGGGGGCGGGTCACCCCTCCACTTT; CDR3aa: CASSLPTGGGSPLHF
d_gene: NA; v_gene: TRBV2; len: 9; j_gene: TRBJ1-5; abundance: NA; CDR3nt: TGTGCCTCGGGCCAGCCCCAGCATTTT; CDR3aa: CASGQPQHF
d_gene: NA; v_gene: TRBV2; len: 13; j_gene: TRBJ2-2; abundance: NA; CDR3nt: TGTGCCAGCAGTGGGAGGGGAGGCGGGGAGCTGTTTTTT; CDR3aa: CASSGRGGGELFF
d_gene: NA; v_gene: TRBV2; len: 13; j_gene: TRBJ1-1; abundance: once; CDR3nt: TGTGCCAGATCAGGGCCTGGGGACACTGAAGCTTTCTTT; CDR3aa: CARSGPGDTEAFF
d_gene: NA; v_gene: TRBV5-1; len: 16; j_gene: TRBJ1-5; abundance: NA; CDR3nt: TGCGCCAGCAGCCCGGATGCCGGGGGAAGTGGTCAGCCCCAGCATTTT; CDR3aa: CASSPDAGGSGQPQHF
d_gene: NA; v_gene: TRBV27; len: 13; j_gene: TRBJ2-1; abundance: NA; CDR3nt: TGTGCCAGCAGCCGTCGGGGGGCGGAAGAGCAGTTCTTC; CDR3aa: CASSRRGAEEQFF
d_gene: NA; v_gene: TRBV6-1; len: 13; j_gene: TRBJ1-5; abundance: NA; CDR3nt: TGTGCCAGCAGGGAATATAGCAATCAGCCCCAGCATTTT; CDR3aa: CASREYSNQPQHF
d_gene: NA; v_gene: TRBV6-6; len: 14; j_gene: TRBJ1-1; abundance: NA; CDR3nt: TGTGCCAGCATGGGCAGCCCATTTGACACTGAAGCTTTCTTT; CDR3aa: CASMGSPFDTEAFF
d_gene: NA; v_gene: TRBV7-8; len: 13; j_gene: TRBJ1-6; abundance: few; CDR3nt: TGTGCCAGCAGCTCAGGGGTAAATTCACCCCTCCACTTT; CDR3aa: CASSSGVNSPLHF
d_gene: NA; v_gene: TRBV28; len: 16; j_gene: TRBJ1-3; abundance: NA; CDR3nt: TGTGCCAGCGGCGGACAAGGCCTTTCCTCTGGAAACACCATATATTTT; CDR3aa: CASGGQGLSSGNTIYF
d_gene: NA; v_gene: TRBV18; len: 14; j_gene: TRBJ1-2; abundance: NA; CDR3nt: TGTGCCAGCTCACTTTCCCGGCGGGAGTATGGCTACACCTTC; CDR3aa: CASSLSRREYGYTF
d_gene: TRBD1; v_gene: TRBV6-6; len: 14; j_gene: TRBJ2-3; abundance: NA; CDR3nt: TGTGCCATCCAGGGACAGGAGGGTACAGATACGCAGTATTTT; CDR3aa: CAIQGQEGTDTQYF
d_gene: NA; v_gene: TRBV18; len: 13; j_gene: TRBJ1-1; abundance: NA; CDR3nt: TGTGCCCTCTCCAGGGAAGGGTCTAGTGAAGCTTTCTTT; CDR3aa: CALSREGSSEAFF
d_gene: TRBD1; v_gene: TRBV5-1; len: 14; j_gene: TRBJ2-5; abundance: few; CDR3nt: TGCGCCAGCGCTCAACAGGGGCGAGAAGAGACCCAGTACTTC; CDR3aa: CASAQQGREETQYF
d_gene: NA; v_gene: TRBV5-4; len: 15; j_gene: TRBJ1-3; abundance: NA; CDR3nt: TGTGCCAGCAGCCCAGGACAGAACTCTGGAAACACCATATATTTT; CDR3aa: CASSPGQNSGNTIYF
d_gene: NA; v_gene: TRBV6-5; len: 13; j_gene: TRBJ1-5; abundance: NA; CDR3nt: TGTGCCAGCAGGATCGGGGATAATCAGCCCCAGCATTTT; CDR3aa: CASRIGDNQPQHF
d_gene: NA; v_gene: TRBV29-1; len: 14; j_gene: TRBJ1-2; abundance: NA; CDR3nt: TGCAGCGTCGCAAATCGTGACAGGCGCTATGGCTACACCTTC; CDR3aa: CSVANRDRRYGYTF
d_gene: TRBD2; v_gene: TRBV6-4; len: 15; j_gene: TRBJ2-2; abundance: once; CDR3nt: TGTGCCAGCAGTGACTCAGCGGGGGGGCCCGGGGAGCTGTTTTTT; CDR3aa: CASSDSAGGPGELFF
d_gene: NA; v_gene: TRBV6-1; len: 15; j_gene: TRBJ2-7; abundance: NA; CDR3nt: TGTGCCAGCAGTGAAATGGTCCGGGGACCCTACGAGCAGTACTTC; CDR3aa: CASSEMVRGPYEQYF
d_gene: NA; v_gene: TRBV6-1; len: 12; j_gene: TRBJ1-1; abundance: NA; CDR3nt: TGTGCCAGCAGTGAAGATAGGCGGAGGCGGTTCTTT; CDR3aa: CASSEDRRRRFF
d_gene: TRBD2; v_gene: TRBV7-3; len: 18; j_gene: TRBJ2-7; abundance: NA; CDR3nt: TGTGCCAGCAGCCTAAGATCGACAAGAGCGGGGGCCACCTACGAGCAGTACTTC; CDR3aa: CASSLRSTRAGATYEQYF
d_gene: NA; v_gene: TRBV29-1; len: 14; j_gene: TRBJ2-7; abundance: NA; CDR3nt: TGCAGCGCGGGGAACTCCAGGGTTGGGTACGAGCAGTACTTC; CDR3aa: CSAGNSRVGYEQYF
d_gene: TRBD2; v_gene: TRBV9; len: 18; j_gene: TRBJ2-3; abundance: NA; CDR3nt: TGTGCCAGCAGCGTAGCTACAGGGCTAGCGGGGGGAGGAGATACGCAGTATTTT; CDR3aa: CASSVATGLAGGGDTQYF
d_gene: TRBD1; v_gene: TRBV27; len: 16; j_gene: TRBJ2-2; abundance: NA; CDR3nt: TGTGCCAGCAGTTTCCGGGACAGGGCGAACACCGGGGAGCTGTTTTTT; CDR3aa: CASSFRDRANTGELFF
d_gene: NA; v_gene: TRBV13; len: 14; j_gene: TRBJ1-2; abundance: NA; CDR3nt: TGTGCCAGCAGCTTAGGAGGGACCCTCTATGGCTACACCTTC; CDR3aa: CASSLGGTLYGYTF
d_gene: NA; v_gene: TRBV7-2; len: 12; j_gene: TRBJ2-7; abundance: few; CDR3nt: TGTGCCAGCAGCTTAGGGCTTGACGAGCAGTACTTC; CDR3aa: CASSLGLDEQYF
d_gene: TRBD1; v_gene: TRBV7-7; len: 15; j_gene: TRBJ1-2; abundance: NA; CDR3nt: TGTGCCAGCAGCCAGGACAGGCCAACTAACTATGGCTACACCTTC; CDR3aa: CASSQDRPTNYGYTF
d_gene: NA; v_gene: TRBV2; len: 15; j_gene: TRBJ2-5; abundance: NA; CDR3nt: TGTGCCAGCAGTGAAGCGGGGAACCCCCAAGAGACCCAGTACTTC; CDR3aa: CASSEAGNPQETQYF
d_gene: TRBD1; v_gene: TRBV6-1; len: 16; j_gene: TRBJ1-4; abundance: NA; CDR3nt: TGTGCCAGCAGTGAATACCGGACAGGGGAGGGTGAAAAACTGTTTTTT; CDR3aa: CASSEYRTGEGEKLFF
d_gene: TRBD2; v_gene: TRBV30; len: 15; j_gene: TRBJ2-3; abundance: NA; CDR3nt: TGTGCCTGGGCCCCTGGACTAGCGGGCACAGATACGCAGTATTTT; CDR3aa: CAWAPGLAGTDTQYF
d_gene: TRBD1; v_gene: TRBV4-1; len: 15; j_gene: TRBJ1-4; abundance: NA; CDR3nt: TGCGCCAGCAGCCTAGAGGGGGCCGCTGGGGAAAAACTGTTTTTT; CDR3aa: CASSLEGAAGEKLFF